Below are 27 T cell receptor beta chains sequenced from a single sample in a study of technical replicates of blood from a handful of donors. Some clones are missing from TCRdb's copy, which holds only in-frame ones; the method was immunoSEQ multiplex PCR. The sample holds tens of thousands of clones, around 87% seen once. The specimen was PBMCs. The receptors stem from a human donor in good health. Some clones in this sample may be carry-over from other donors' samples.

This sequence joins TRBV5-4 and TRBJ2-5; 13 nucleotides line up with TRBD2. Trimming at V came to 4 bases and at J to 5 bases, leaving 5 bases not matched to a gene. The CDR3 spans 15 residues. Germline V gene lookup returns CDR1 SGHNT and CDR2 YYREEE (reference sequence). The CDR3 protein is CASSLRTSGSETQYF. The CDR3 DNA reads TGTGCCAGCAGCCTAAGGACTAGCGGGAGTGAGACCCAGTACTTC. The variable domain in full, with the rest retrieved from reference TRBV5-4 and TRBJ2-5, is ETGVTQSPTHLIKTRGQQVTLRCSSQSGHNTVSWYQQALGQGPQFIFQYYREEENGRGNFPPRFSGLQFPNYSSELNVNALELDDSALYLCASSLRTSGSETQYFGPGTRLLVL.

The CDR3, as DNA: TGTGCCAGTAGTCGACAGGGGGTTAGCAATCAGCCCCAGCATTTT. It is translated as CASSRQGVSNQPQHF. The chain is built from TRBV19 and TRBJ1-5; 9 nucleotides align to TRBD1. Germline V gene data show CDR1 as LNHDA and CDR2 as SQIVND (reference sequence). The V and J ends lost 5 bases and 0 bases, in that order; junction bases with no gene match: 2. The CDR3 sequence is 15 residues long.

The V and J genes are TRBV5-4 and TRBJ1-1, with a tentative D call TRBD1 (5 bases). The V end lost 1 base, the J end lost 2 bases, and 9 bases lay between the germline ends. Germline CDR1 is SGHNT and CDR2 is YYREEE (reference sequence). The CDR3 loop spans 14 amino acids. CDR3 bases: TGTGCCAGCAGCTTGTGGGGCGGAAACACTGAAGCTTTCTTT. Its translation: CASSLWGGNTEAFF.

This sequence joins TRBV6-1 and TRBJ2-7; TRBD1 matches at 7 bases. Germline V gene sequence: CDR1 MNHNS, CDR2 SASEGT. The V segment lost 11 bases and the J segment 7 bases; nucleotides outside the gene matches: 14. The CDR3 is made up of 13 amino acids. CDR3 nucleotide sequence: TGTGCCGTTTCCGGGACAGACATCTTGGAGCAGTACTTC. Translation: CAVSGTDILEQYF.

The V and J genes are TRBV29-1 and TRBJ1-2; D not certain. The germline CDR1 and CDR2 sequences are SQVTM and ANQGSEA. V lost 5 bases, J lost 5 bases, and 15 bases lay in between. The CDR3 extends over 13 amino acids. The CDR3 DNA reads as TGCAGCGTTAGGCAGCCGGAGACTTATGGCTACACCTTC. Translating gives CSVRQPETYGYTF. Variable domain in full (rest from reference TRBV29-1 and TRBJ1-2): SAVISQKPSRDICQRGTSLTIQCQVDSQVTMMFWYRQQPGQSLTLIATANQGSEATYESGFVIDKFPISRPNLTFSTLTVSNMSPEDSSIYLCSVRQPETYGYTFGSGTRLTVV.

The chain combines TRBV7-6 with TRBJ1-1; weak D call: TRBD1 (6 bases). CDR1 and CDR2 (germline): SGHVS, FNYEAQ. The length of the CDR3 is 15 residues. Trimming stripped 5 bases from V and 1 base from J, with 14 bases between. This CDR3 reads CASSPTGGPNTEAFF. The CDR3 DNA reads as TGTGCCAGCAGCCCCACGGGGGGGCCGAACACTGAAGCTTTCTTT.

The gene calls are TRBV5-1 and TRBJ2-5, with TRBD1 as a possible D gene (6 bases). V was trimmed by 4 bases and J by 2 bases, leaving 21 bases between them. The V gene's germline CDR1 is SGHRS and CDR2 YFSETQ. The CDR3 runs 17 residues. The CDR3 nucleotides are TGCGCCAGCAGCCTCCCGGTTGGGGAAACAGGGCAAGAGACCCAGTACTTC. Translating gives CASSLPVGETGQETQYF.

This chain connects TRBV28 to TRBJ2-2; TRBD2 matches 7 bases. This CDR3 is built from 15 residues. CDR1 is MDHEN and CDR2 is SYDVKM in the germline V gene. Losses at the gene ends were 5 bases for V and 6 bases for J; bases not matched to a gene: 9. In DNA, the CDR3 is TGTGCCAGCAGTCCCAGTCGTGCGGGAGCCGGGGAGCTGTTTTTT. Its translation: CASSPSRAGAGELFF. Combining the CDR3 with reference TRBV28 and TRBJ2-2 gives the whole variable domain DVKVTQSSRYLVKRTGEKVFLECVQDMDHENMFWYRQDPGLGLRLIYFSYDVKMKEKGDIPEGYSVSREKKERFSLILESASTNQTSMYLCASSPSRAGAGELFFGEGSRLTVL.

The chain recombines TRBV7-2 with TRBJ2-7; TRBD2 aligns across 7 bases. Germline trimming cut 1 base from V and 3 bases from J; bases unmatched to any gene: 3. Germline V lookup: CDR1 SGHTA, CDR2 FQGNSA. The length of the CDR3 is 14 residues. CDR3 residues: CASSLGLAFYEQYF. The CDR3 nucleotides read TGTGCCAGCAGCTTAGGACTAGCATTCTACGAGCAGTACTTC.

In DNA form, the CDR3 reads TGTGCCTGGAGTTCCGGACAGGGGGCCCACGAGCAGTACTTC. Translation: CAWSSGQGAHEQYF. The chain couples TRBV30 to TRBJ2-7; TRBD1 agrees at 11 bases. Germline CDR1 and CDR2: GTSNPN and SVGIG (reference sequence). CDR3 size: 14 residues. V lost 2 bases, J lost 5 bases, and 5 bases stayed unmatched.

The V and J genes are TRBV5-1 and TRBJ2-5, with D hard to call. The CDR3 spans 15 residues. The V and J ends lost 2 bases and 5 bases respectively, with 16 bases between them. Germline lookup yields CDR1 SGHRS and CDR2 YFSETQ. The CDR3 nucleotides are TGCGCCAGCAGCTTAAATTCTAGAGAATCCGAGACCCAGTACTTC. This encodes CASSLNSRESETQYF.

This clone appeared once. The V gene is TRBV27, the J gene TRBJ2-5, with TRBD2 identical over 7 bases. This CDR3 spans 15 amino acids. Germline V gene sequence: CDR1 MNHEY, CDR2 SMNVEV (reference sequence). After removal of 6 bases from V and 6 bases from J, the junction contained 13 bases not matched to a gene. CDR3 sequence: CASSPPGGLEKTQYF. CDR3 nucleotide sequence: TGTGCCAGCAGCCCCCCGGGGGGTCTCGAAAAGACCCAGTACTTC.

The chain combines TRBV7-2 with TRBJ1-3, with D perhaps TRBD1 (5 bases). Germline V CDR1 and CDR2: SGHTA, FQGNSA. The CDR3 covers 18 residues. The germline V and J ends were trimmed by 3 bases and 0 bases, with 18 bases remaining between them. The CDR3, as DNA: TGTGCCAGCAGCTTTAGTGGGGCAGGGCCTCACTCTGGAAACACCATATATTTT. Amino acids: CASSFSGAGPHSGNTIYF.

The chain recombines TRBV14 with TRBJ2-6; D is perhaps TRBD1 (5 bases). The germline gives CDR1 SGHDN, CDR2 FVKESK. Trimming took 4 bases from V and 1 from J, leaving 14 bases between them. This CDR3 region has 17 residues. The CDR3 region is CASSPLRTPSGANVLTF. CDR3 in DNA: TGTGCCAGCAGCCCTCTTAGGACACCTTCTGGGGCCAACGTCCTGACTTTC.

This chain uses TRBV6-4 with TRBJ2-1, with 10 nucleotides matching TRBD2. CDR1 MRHNA and CDR2 SNTAGT come from the germline V gene. The ends lost 5 bases at V and 2 bases at J; junction bases unmatched: 6. This CDR3 is built from 16 residues. CDR3 protein: CASSPSGTSAYNEQFF. For the CDR3, the DNA is TGTGCCAGCAGTCCCTCCGGGACTAGCGCCTACAATGAGCAGTTCTTC.

The chain is built from TRBV7-3 and TRBJ2-3; 12 bases are a match to TRBD2. This CDR3 is 15 amino acids long. The V gene end was trimmed by 5 bases and the J gene end by 2 bases; junction bases not matched to a gene: 2. CDR1 and CDR2 from the germline V gene are SGHTA and FQGTGA. The CDR3 spells CASSLAGGTTDTQYF. The CDR3 DNA reads TGTGCCAGCAGCCTAGCGGGAGGGACCACAGATACGCAGTATTTT.

This chain connects TRBV7-2 to TRBJ2-6; D is perhaps TRBD1 (5 bases). Trimming shortened V by 1 base and J by 2 bases, and 6 bases separated the two germline ends. The CDR3 extends over 15 amino acids. CDR1 is SGHTA and CDR2 is FQGNSA in the germline V gene. CDR3 region: CASSLGGPGANVLTF. DNA of the CDR3: TGTGCCAGCAGCTTAGGGGGCCCTGGGGCCAACGTCCTGACTTTC.

This chain connects TRBV6-1 to TRBJ2-3; TRBD1 is a possible D gene (5 bases). The CDR3 length is 14 residues. Per germline, CDR1 MNHNS and CDR2 SASEGT. The V end lost 11 bases, the J end lost 0 bases, and 15 bases lay between the germline ends. CDR3 sequence reads: CAVEEGASTDTQYF. In DNA form, the CDR3 reads TGTGCCGTCGAGGAAGGGGCTAGCACAGATACGCAGTATTTT.

Here the CDR3 reads CASSLDRNSNQPQHF. Here the CDR3 DNA reads TGTGCCAGCAGCTTAGACAGGAATAGCAATCAGCCCCAGCATTTT. The rearrangement joins TRBV7-2 to TRBJ1-5, with D perhaps TRBD1 (5 bases). With 1 base removed from V and 0 bases from J, the gap between germline ends came to 7 bases. CDR3 length equals 15 residues. Germline V lookup: CDR1 SGHTA, CDR2 FQGNSA. The whole variable domain, remainder taken from reference TRBV7-2 and TRBJ1-5, is GAGVSQSPSNKVTEKGKDVELRCDPISGHTALYWYRQSLGQGLEFLIYFQGNSAPDKSGLPSDRFSAERTGGSVSTLTIQRTQQEDSAVYLCASSLDRNSNQPQHFGDGTRLSIL.

The genes are TRBV7-9 and TRBJ1-6; possible D gene TRBD1, 6 bases. V was clipped by 5 bases and J by 10 bases, with 18 bases between them. The CDR3 spans 15 residues. The V gene's germline CDR1 is SEHNR and CDR2 FQNEAQ (reference sequence). CDR3 residues: CASSPSGGRFSPLHF. The DNA for the CDR3 is TGTGCCAGCAGCCCCAGTGGGGGCCGTTTCTCACCCCTCCACTTT.

The genes are TRBV5-1 and TRBJ2-7; weak D call: TRBD2 (6 bases). CDR3 size: 13 residues. Germline loops: CDR1 SGHRS, CDR2 YFSETQ. Trimming left V 5 bases short and J 3 bases short, with 12 bases between. The CDR3 here is CASRGGASYEQYF. The CDR3 DNA reads TGCGCCAGCAGAGGAGGGGCCAGCTACGAGCAGTACTTC.

This chain uses TRBV6-6 with TRBJ1-2; 7 bases line up with TRBD1. Per germline, CDR1 MNHNY and CDR2 SVGAGI (reference sequence). The CDR3 is made up of 13 amino acids. Unmatched junction bases numbered 3, after V lost 6 bases and J lost 2 bases. CDR3 region: CASSQTGNYGYTF. The CDR3 region has the DNA TGTGCCAGCAGCCAGACAGGGAACTATGGCTACACCTTC.

The chain has TRBV5-1 and TRBJ1-3; maybe TRBD1 (6 bases). CDR3 length equals 15 residues. V was pared by 3 bases and J by 4 bases, with 14 bases between. Per germline, CDR1 SGHRS and CDR2 YFSETQ. The CDR3 is CASSWDTPFGNTIYF. The CDR3 coding sequence is TGCGCCAGCAGCTGGGACACCCCCTTCGGAAACACCATATATTTT.

This clone was observed a handful of times. V is TRBV30 and J is TRBJ1-1, with D perhaps matching TRBD1 (5 bases). This CDR3 contains 13 residues. Trimming took 5 bases from V and 7 from J, leaving 17 bases between them. Germline loops: CDR1 GTSNPN, CDR2 SVGIG (reference sequence). CDR3 region: CAWSIQGGGEAFF. CDR3 in DNA: TGTGCCTGGTCTATCCAGGGAGGTGGTGAAGCTTTCTTT.

V and J are TRBV6-1 and TRBJ2-1, with 14 bases identical to TRBD2. The J segment lost 8 bases and the V segment lost 6 bases, leaving 6 bases of the junction unmatched. The CDR3 is made up of 15 amino acids. Per the germline V gene, CDR1 is MNHNS and CDR2 is SASEGT. The CDR3 protein is CASRQGLAGGHEQFF. The CDR3 nucleotides are TGTGCCAGCAGGCAAGGACTAGCGGGAGGCCATGAGCAGTTCTTC.

This clone was observed a few times. J is TRBJ1-1 and V is TRBV7-9; 7 nucleotides align to TRBD1. The V gene's germline CDR1 is SEHNR and CDR2 FQNEAQ (reference sequence). The length of the CDR3 is 12 residues. Trimming cost V 6 bases and J 8 bases; bases outside gene matches: 6. The CDR3 reads CASSSGQDEAFF. The CDR3 DNA is TGTGCCAGCAGTTCTGGACAGGACGAAGCTTTCTTT.

This chain uses TRBV11-2 with TRBJ2-5; 11 bases map to TRBD2. The CDR3 runs to 16 residues. J lost 1 base, V lost 1 base, and 2 bases had no gene match. Germline V gives CDR1 SGHAT, CDR2 FQNNGV. The CDR3 is CASSLVLAGAQETQYF. For the CDR3, the DNA is TGTGCCAGCAGCTTAGTACTAGCGGGGGCCCAAGAGACCCAGTACTTC.